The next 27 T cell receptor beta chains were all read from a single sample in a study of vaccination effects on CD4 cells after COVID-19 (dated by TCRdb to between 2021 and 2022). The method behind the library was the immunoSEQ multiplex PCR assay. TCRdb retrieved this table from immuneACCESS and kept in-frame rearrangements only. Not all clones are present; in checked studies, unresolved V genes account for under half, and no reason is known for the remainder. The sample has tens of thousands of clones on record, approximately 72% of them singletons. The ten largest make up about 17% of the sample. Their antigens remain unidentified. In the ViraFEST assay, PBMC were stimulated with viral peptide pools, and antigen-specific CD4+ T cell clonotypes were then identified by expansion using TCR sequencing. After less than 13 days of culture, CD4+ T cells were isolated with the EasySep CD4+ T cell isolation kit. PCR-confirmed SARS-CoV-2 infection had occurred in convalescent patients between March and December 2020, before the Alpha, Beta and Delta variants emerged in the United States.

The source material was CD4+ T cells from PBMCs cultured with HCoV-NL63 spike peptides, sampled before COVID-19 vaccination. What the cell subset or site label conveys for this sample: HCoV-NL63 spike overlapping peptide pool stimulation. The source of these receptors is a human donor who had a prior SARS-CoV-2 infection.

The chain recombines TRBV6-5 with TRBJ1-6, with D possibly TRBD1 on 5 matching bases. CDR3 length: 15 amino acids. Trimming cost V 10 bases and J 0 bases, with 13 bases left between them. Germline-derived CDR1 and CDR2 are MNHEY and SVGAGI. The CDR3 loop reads CATGHFLSYNSPLHF. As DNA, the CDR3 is TGTGCCACCGGACATTTCCTCTCCTATAATTCACCCCTCCACTTT.

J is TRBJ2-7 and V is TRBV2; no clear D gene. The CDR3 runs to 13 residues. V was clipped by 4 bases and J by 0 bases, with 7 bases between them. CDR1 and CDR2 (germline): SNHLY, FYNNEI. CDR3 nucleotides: TGTGCCAGCAGTGTAGACTTCTCCTACGAGCAGTACTTC. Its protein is CASSVDFSYEQYF.

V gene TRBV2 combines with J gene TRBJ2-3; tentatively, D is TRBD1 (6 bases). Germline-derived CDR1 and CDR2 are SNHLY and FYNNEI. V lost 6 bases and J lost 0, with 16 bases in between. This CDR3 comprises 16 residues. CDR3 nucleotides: TGTGCCAGCAGAACAAACCAGGGGTACAGCACAGATACGCAGTATTTT. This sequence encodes CASRTNQGYSTDTQYF.

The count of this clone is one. CDR3 sequence reads: CAWSVRGGTSYNEQFF. CDR3 bases: TGTGCCTGGAGTGTACGGGGGGGAACCTCCTACAATGAGCAGTTCTTC. This chain joins TRBV30 and TRBJ2-1; 8 bases agree with TRBD2. J lost 0 bases, V lost 0 bases, and 4 bases had no gene match. The CDR3 totals 16 residues. Germline values: CDR1 GTSNPN, CDR2 SVGIG (reference sequence).

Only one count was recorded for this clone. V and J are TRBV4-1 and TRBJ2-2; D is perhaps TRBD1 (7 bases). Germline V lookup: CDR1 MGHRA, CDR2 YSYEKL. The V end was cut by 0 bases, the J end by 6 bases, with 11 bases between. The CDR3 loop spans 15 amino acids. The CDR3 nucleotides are TGCGCCAGCAGCCAAGATCCCAGGGGGGCCGGGGAGCTGTTTTTT. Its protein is CASSQDPRGAGELFF.

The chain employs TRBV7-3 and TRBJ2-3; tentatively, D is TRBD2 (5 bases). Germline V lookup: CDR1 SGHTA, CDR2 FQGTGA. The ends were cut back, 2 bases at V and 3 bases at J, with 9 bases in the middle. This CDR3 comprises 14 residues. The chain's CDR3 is CASSLLPGTDTQYF. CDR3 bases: TGTGCCAGCAGCTTACTTCCGGGAACAGATACGCAGTATTTT.

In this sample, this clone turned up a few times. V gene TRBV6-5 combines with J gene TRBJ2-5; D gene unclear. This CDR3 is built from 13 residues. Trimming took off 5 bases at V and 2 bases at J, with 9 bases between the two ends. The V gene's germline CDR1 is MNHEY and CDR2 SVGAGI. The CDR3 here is CASSKQPQETQYF. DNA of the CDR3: TGTGCCAGCAGTAAACAGCCACAAGAGACCCAGTACTTC.

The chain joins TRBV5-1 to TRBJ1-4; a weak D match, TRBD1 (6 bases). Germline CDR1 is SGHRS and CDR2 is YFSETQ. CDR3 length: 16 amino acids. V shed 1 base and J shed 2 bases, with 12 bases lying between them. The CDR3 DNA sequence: TGCGCCAGCAGCTTGATGGGGGCAGGGACTAATGAAAAACTGTTTTTT. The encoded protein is CASSLMGAGTNEKLFF.

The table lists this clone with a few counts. CDR3 DNA sequence: TGTGCCAGCAGCTTAGTTGCGGCAGCGGAGACCCAGTACTTC. Translated, it gives CASSLVAAAETQYF. The V call is TRBV7-2, the J call TRBJ2-5; D gene unclear. V gave up 1 base and J gave up 5 bases, with 11 bases separating them. Per the germline V gene, CDR1 is SGHTA and CDR2 is FQGNSA. The CDR3 sequence is 14 residues long. Variable domain in full (rest from reference TRBV7-2 and TRBJ2-5): GAGVSQSPSNKVTEKGKDVELRCDPISGHTALYWYRQSLGQGLEFLIYFQGNSAPDKSGLPSDRFSAERTGGSVSTLTIQRTQQEDSAVYLCASSLVAAAETQYFGPGTRLLVL.

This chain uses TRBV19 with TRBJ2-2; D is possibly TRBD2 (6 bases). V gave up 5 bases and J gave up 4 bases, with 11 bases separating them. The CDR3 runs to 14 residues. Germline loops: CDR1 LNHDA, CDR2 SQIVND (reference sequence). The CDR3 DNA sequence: TGTGCCAGTAGTCGACTAGAGAGCACCGGGGAGCTGTTTTTT. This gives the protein CASSRLESTGELFF. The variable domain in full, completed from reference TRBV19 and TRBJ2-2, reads DGGITQSPKYLFRKEGQNVTLSCEQNLNHDAMYWYRQDPGQGLRLIYYSQIVNDFQKGDIAEGYSVSREKKESFPLTVTSAQKNPTAFYLCASSRLESTGELFFGEGSRLTVL.

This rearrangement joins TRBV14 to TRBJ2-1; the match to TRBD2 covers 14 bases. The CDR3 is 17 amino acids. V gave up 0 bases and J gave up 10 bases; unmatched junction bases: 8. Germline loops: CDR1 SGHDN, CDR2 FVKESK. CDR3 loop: CASSQDRGLAGGWEQFF. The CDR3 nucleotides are TGTGCCAGCAGCCAAGATCGCGGACTAGCGGGAGGTTGGGAGCAGTTCTTC.

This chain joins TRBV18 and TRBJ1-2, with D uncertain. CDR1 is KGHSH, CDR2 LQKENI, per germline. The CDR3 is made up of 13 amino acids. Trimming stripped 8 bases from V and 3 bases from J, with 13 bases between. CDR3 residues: CASAPDFDYGYTF. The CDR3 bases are TGTGCCAGCGCGCCTGATTTTGACTATGGCTACACCTTC.

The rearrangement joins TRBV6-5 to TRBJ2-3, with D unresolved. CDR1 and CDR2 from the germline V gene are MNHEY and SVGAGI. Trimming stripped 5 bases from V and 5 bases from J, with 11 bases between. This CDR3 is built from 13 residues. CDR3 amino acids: CASSTGMGDTQYF. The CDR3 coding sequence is TGTGCCAGCAGTACGGGTATGGGAGATACGCAGTATTTT.

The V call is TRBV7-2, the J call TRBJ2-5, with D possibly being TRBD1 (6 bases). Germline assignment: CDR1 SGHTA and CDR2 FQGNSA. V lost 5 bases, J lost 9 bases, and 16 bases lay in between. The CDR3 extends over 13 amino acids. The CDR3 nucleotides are TGTGCCAGCAGCCAAAATAAGGGGGACCCCCAGTACTTC. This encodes CASSQNKGDPQYF.

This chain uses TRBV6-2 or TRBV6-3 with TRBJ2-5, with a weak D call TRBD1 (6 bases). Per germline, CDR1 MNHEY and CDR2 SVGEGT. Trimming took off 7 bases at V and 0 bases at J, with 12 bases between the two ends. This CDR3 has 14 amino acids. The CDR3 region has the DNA TGTGCCAGCACCCCTTGGACAGACCAAGAGACCCAGTACTTC. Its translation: CASTPWTDQETQYF.

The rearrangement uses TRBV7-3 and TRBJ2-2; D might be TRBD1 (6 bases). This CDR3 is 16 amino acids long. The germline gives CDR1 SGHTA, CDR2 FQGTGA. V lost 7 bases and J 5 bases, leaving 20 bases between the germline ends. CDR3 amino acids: CASTVGPGVGTGELFF. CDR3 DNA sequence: TGTGCCAGCACCGTGGGCCCAGGGGTTGGAACCGGGGAGCTGTTTTTT.

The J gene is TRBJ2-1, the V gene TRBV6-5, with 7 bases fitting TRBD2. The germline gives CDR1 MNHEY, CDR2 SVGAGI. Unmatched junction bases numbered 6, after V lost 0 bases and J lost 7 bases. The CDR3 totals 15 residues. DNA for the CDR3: TGTGCCAGCAGTTACTCGGGGGGGAGTTGGAATGAGCAGTTCTTC. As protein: CASSYSGGSWNEQFF.

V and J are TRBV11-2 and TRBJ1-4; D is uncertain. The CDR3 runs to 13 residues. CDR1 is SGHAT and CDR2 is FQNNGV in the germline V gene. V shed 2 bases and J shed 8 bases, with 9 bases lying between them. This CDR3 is CASSLKPREKLFF. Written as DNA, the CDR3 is TGTGCCAGCAGCTTAAAGCCCAGGGAAAAACTGTTTTTT.

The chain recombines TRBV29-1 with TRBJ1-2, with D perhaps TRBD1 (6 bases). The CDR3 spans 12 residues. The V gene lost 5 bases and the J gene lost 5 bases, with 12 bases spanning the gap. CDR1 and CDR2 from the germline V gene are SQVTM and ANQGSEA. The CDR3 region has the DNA TGCAGCGTTCGTCAGGGGAAGTATGGCTACACCTTC. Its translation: CSVRQGKYGYTF.

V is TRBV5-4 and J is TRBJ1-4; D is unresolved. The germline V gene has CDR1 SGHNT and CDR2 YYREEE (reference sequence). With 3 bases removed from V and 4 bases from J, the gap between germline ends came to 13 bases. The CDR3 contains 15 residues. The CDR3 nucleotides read TGTGCCAGCAGCTCGTGGGAGGCGGTTAATGAAAAACTGTTTTTT. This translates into CASSSWEAVNEKLFF. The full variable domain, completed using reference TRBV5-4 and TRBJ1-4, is ETGVTQSPTHLIKTRGQQVTLRCSSQSGHNTVSWYQQALGQGPQFIFQYYREEENGRGNFPPRFSGLQFPNYSSELNVNALELDDSALYLCASSSWEAVNEKLFFGSGTQLSVL.

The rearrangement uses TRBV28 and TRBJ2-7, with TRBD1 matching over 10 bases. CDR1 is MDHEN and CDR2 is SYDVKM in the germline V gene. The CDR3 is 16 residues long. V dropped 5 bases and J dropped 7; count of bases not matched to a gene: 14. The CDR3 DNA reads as TGTGCCAGCAGTCCTACCCCCGGGACAGGGGTGCGAGAGCAGTACTTC. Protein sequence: CASSPTPGTGVREQYF.

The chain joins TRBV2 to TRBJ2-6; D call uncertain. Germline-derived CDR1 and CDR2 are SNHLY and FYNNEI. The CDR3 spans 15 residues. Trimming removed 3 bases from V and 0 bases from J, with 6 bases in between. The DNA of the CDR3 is TGTGCCAGCAGTGATAGAAACTCTGGGGCCAACGTCCTGACTTTC. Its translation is CASSDRNSGANVLTF.

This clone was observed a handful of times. In DNA form, the CDR3 reads TGTGCCAGCACCTACAGGGCACGCCTCAATGAAAAACTGTTTTTT. Translating it yields CASTYRARLNEKLFF. This chain uses TRBV2 with TRBJ1-4; possibly TRBD1 for D (6 bases). The germline V gene has CDR1 SNHLY and CDR2 FYNNEI. The CDR3 totals 15 residues. V lost 7 bases, J lost 5 bases, and 17 bases lay in between.

DNA of the CDR3: TGTGCCAGCAGTATACTTAGGGCAGACCATAATTCACCCCTCCACTTT. Residues: CASSILRADHNSPLHF. The chain links TRBV28 to TRBJ1-6; D is unclear. The germline V and J ends were trimmed by 5 bases and 5 bases, with 16 bases remaining between them. This CDR3 is 16 amino acids long. Germline CDR1 MDHEN, CDR2 SYDVKM. The entire variable domain, with the rest obtained from reference TRBV28 and TRBJ1-6, is as follows: DVKVTQSSRYLVKRTGEKVFLECVQDMDHENMFWYRQDPGLGLRLIYFSYDVKMKEKGDIPEGYSVSREKKERFSLILESASTNQTSMYLCASSILRADHNSPLHFGNGTRLTVT.

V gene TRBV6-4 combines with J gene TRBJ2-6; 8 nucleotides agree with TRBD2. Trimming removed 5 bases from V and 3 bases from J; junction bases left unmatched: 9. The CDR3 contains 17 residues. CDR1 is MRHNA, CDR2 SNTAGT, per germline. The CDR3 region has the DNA TGTGCCAGCAGTCCACTAGCGGACCTCTTTGGGGCCAACGTCCTGACTTTC. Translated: CASSPLADLFGANVLTF.

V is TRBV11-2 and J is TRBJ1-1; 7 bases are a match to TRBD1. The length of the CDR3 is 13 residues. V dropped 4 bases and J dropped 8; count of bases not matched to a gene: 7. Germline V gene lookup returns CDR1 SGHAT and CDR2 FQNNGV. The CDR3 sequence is CASSSYRGLEAFF. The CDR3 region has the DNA TGTGCCAGCAGCTCATACAGGGGCCTGGAAGCTTTCTTT.

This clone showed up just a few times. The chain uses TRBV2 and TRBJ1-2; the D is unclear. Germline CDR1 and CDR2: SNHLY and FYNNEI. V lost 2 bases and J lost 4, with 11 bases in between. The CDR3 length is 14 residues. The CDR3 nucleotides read TGTGCCAGCAGTGAACAGAGCCCTCTCTATGGCTACACCTTC. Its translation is CASSEQSPLYGYTF.